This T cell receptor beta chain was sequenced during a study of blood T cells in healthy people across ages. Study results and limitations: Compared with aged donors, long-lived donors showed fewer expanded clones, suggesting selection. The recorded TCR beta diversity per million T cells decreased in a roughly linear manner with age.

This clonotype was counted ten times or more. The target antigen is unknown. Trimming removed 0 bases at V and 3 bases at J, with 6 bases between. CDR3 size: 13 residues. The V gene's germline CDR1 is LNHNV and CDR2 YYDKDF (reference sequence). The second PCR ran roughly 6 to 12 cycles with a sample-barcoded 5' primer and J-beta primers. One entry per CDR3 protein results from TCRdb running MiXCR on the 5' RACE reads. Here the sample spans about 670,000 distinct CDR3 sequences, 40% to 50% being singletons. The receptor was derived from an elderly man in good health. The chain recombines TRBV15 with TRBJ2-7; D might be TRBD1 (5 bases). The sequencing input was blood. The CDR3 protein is CATSRDQGYEQYF. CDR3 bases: TGTGCCACCAGCAGAGATCAGGGCTACGAGCAGTACTTC.